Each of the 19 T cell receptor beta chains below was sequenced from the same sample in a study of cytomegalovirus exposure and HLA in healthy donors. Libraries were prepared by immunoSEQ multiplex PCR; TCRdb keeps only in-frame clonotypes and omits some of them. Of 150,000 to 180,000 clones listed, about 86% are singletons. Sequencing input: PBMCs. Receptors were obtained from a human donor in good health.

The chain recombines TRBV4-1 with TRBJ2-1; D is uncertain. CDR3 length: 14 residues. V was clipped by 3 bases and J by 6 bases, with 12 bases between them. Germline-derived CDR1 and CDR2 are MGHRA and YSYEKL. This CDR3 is CASSQLAGPNEQFF. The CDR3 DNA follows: TGCGCCAGCAGCCAGCTCGCAGGTCCCAATGAGCAGTTCTTC.

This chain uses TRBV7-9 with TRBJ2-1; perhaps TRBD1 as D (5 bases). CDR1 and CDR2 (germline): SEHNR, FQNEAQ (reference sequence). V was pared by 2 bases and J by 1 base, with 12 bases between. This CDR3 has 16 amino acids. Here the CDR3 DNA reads TGTGCCAGCAGCTTACTCGTGGGGCCTTCCTACAATGAGCAGTTCTTC. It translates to CASSLLVGPSYNEQFF.

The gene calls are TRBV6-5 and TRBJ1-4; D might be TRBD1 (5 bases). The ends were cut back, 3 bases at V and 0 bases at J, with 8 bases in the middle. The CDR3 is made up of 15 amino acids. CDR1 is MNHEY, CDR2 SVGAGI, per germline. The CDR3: CASSYTGATNEKLFF. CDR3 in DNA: TGTGCCAGCAGTTATACAGGCGCAACTAATGAAAAACTGTTTTTT.

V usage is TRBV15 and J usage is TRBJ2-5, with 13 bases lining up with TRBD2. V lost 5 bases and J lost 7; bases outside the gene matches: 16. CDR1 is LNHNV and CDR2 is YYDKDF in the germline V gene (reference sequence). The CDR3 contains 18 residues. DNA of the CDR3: TGTGCCACCAGCGCCCGTCGGACTAGCGGGAGTATAGGGGGGACCCAGTACTTC. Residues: CATSARRTSGSIGGTQYF.

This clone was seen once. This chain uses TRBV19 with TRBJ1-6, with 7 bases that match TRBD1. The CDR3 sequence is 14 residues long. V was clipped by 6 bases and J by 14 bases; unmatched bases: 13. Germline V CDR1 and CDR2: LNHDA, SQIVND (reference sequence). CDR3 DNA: TGTGCCAGTAGGGGTCGACAGGGAGTTCTATCCCTCCACTTT. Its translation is CASRGRQGVLSLHF.

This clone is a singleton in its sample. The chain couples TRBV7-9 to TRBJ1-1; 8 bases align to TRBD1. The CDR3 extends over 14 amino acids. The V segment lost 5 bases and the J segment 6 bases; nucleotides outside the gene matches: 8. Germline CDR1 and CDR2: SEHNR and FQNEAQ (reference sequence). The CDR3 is CASSRVTGAAEAFF. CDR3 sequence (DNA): TGTGCCAGCAGCCGAGTGACAGGGGCCGCTGAAGCTTTCTTT.

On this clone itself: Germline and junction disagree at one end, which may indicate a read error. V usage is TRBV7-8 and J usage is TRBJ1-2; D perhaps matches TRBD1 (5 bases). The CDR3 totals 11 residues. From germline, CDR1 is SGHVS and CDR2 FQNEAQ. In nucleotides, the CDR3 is TGTGCCAGCAGCTTAGGACAGCCGATCGCCTTC. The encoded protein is CASSLGQPIAF.

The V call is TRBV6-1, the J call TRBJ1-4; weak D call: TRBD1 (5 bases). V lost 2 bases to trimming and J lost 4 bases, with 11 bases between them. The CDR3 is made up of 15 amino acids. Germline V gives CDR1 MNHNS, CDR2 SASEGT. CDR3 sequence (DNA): TGTGCCAGCAGTGAATATGACAGTTATAATGAAAAACTGTTTTTT. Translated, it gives CASSEYDSYNEKLFF.

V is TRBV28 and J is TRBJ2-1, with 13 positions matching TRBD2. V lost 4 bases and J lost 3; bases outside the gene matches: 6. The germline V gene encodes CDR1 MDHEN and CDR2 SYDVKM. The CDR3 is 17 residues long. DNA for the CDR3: TGTGCCAGCAGTTGGACTAGCGGGAGACTCATCTACAATGAGCAGTTCTTC. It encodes CASSWTSGRLIYNEQFF.

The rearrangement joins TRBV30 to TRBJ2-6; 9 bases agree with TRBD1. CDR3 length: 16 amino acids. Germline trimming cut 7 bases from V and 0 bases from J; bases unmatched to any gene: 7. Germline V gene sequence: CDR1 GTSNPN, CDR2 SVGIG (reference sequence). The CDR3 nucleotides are TGTGCCTCCTCCCGGACAGGGGACTCTGGGGCCAACGTCCTGACTTTC. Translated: CASSRTGDSGANVLTF.

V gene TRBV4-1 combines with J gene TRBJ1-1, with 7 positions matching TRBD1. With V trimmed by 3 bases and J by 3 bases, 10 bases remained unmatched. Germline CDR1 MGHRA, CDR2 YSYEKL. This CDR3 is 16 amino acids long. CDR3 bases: TGCGCCAGCAGCCATGAACAGGGGCGGGCGGACACTGAAGCTTTCTTT. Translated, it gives CASSHEQGRADTEAFF.

CDR3 in amino acids: CSVETGTTMKQFF. In DNA, the CDR3 is TGCAGCGTCGAGACAGGGACCACAATGAAGCAGTTCTTC. The chain has TRBV29-1 and TRBJ2-1, with TRBD1 matching over 7 bases. With V trimmed by 6 bases and J by 11 bases, 13 bases remained unmatched. The V gene's germline CDR1 is SQVTM and CDR2 ANQGSEA. The CDR3 extends over 13 amino acids.

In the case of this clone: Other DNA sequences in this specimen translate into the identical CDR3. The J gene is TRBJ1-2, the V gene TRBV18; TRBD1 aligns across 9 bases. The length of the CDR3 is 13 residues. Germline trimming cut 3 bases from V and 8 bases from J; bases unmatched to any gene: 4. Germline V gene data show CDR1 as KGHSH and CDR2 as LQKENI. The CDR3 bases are TGTGCCAGCTCACCGGGACAGGGAGACGGCTACACCTTC. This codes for CASSPGQGDGYTF.

The CDR3 reads CASSLNGNEQFF. In DNA, the CDR3 is TGTGCCAGCTCACTCAACGGTAATGAGCAGTTCTTC. The chain links TRBV18 to TRBJ2-1; D call uncertain. Trimming removed 4 bases from V and 7 bases from J, with 8 bases in between. The CDR3 contains 12 residues. The germline V gene has CDR1 KGHSH and CDR2 LQKENI.

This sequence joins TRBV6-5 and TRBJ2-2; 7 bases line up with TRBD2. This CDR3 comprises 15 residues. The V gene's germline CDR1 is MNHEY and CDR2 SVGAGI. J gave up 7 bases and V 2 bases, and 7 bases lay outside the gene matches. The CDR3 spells CASSYHGRAIGELFF. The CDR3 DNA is TGTGCCAGCAGTTACCATGGGAGGGCCATCGGGGAGCTGTTTTTT.

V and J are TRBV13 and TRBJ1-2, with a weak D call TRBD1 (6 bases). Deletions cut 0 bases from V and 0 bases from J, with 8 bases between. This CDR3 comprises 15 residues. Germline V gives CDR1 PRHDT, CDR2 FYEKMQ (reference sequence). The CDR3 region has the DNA TGTGCCAGCAGCTTAGGTCAGGGGTCTAACTATGGCTACACCTTC. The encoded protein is CASSLGQGSNYGYTF.

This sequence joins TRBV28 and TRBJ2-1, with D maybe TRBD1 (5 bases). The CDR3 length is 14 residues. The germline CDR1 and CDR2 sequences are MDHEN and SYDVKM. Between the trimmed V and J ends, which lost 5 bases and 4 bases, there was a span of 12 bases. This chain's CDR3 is CASSERQRYNEQFF. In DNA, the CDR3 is TGTGCCAGCAGTGAACGACAGCGATACAATGAGCAGTTCTTC.

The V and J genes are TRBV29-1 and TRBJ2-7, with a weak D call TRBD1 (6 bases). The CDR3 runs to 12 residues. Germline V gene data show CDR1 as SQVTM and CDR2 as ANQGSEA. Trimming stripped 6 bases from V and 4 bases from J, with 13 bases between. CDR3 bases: TGCAGCGTGAAGGACAGCAATTACGAGCAGTACTTC. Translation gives CSVKDSNYEQYF.

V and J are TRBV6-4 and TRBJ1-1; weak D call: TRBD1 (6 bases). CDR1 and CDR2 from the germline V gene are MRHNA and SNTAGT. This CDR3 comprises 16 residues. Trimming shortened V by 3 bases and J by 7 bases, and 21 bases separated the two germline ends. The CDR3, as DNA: TGTGCCAGCAGTGATAGGGCAGGGGCCGGTGGAGGTGAAGCTTTCTTT. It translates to CASSDRAGAGGGEAFF.